Listed below are T cell receptor beta chains from one sample, sequenced in a study of Graves' ophthalmopathy and Graves' hyperthyroidism. One entry per CDR3 protein results from TCRdb running MiXCR on the multiplex PCR reads. The profile shows about 1.1 million distinct CDR3 sequences, about two fifths of them singletons. The material sequenced was peripheral blood or thyroid tissue (not recorded which). The origin of the receptors is an adult man with Graves' hyperthyroidism. The CDR3 runs from the conserved cysteine through the conserved F or W. A D gene is named only where the DNA matches it firmly. Not all rows give a size; the values are once, few, many and, for expanded clones, a class.

CDR3aa: CASSPIRQWPYPLHF
CDR3nt: TGTGCCAGCAGTCCCATTCGACAGTGGCCGTATCCCCTCCACTTT
j_gene: TRBJ1-6
d_gene: -
abundance: -
v_gene: TRBV12-3/TRBV12-4

CDR3aa: CASSQLRTATQETQYF
CDR3nt: TGTGCCAGCAGCCAACTTCGGACGGCCACTCAAGAGACCCAGTACTTC
j_gene: TRBJ2-5
d_gene: -
abundance: many
v_gene: TRBV14

CDR3aa: CSARVGAGEFPLHF
CDR3nt: TGCAGTGCTAGAGTGGGGGCGGGGGAATTCCCCCTCCACTTT
j_gene: TRBJ1-6
d_gene: -
abundance: few
v_gene: TRBV20-1

CDR3aa: CSVEGERRQVGYTF
CDR3nt: TGCAGCGTTGAAGGAGAGCGGCGTCAGGTCGGCTACACCTTC
j_gene: TRBJ1-2
d_gene: -
abundance: many
v_gene: TRBV29-1

CDR3aa: CASSPDPGSTEAFF
CDR3nt: TGTGCCAGCAGTCCGGACCCTGGGAGCACTGAAGCTTTCTTT
j_gene: TRBJ1-1
d_gene: -
abundance: -
v_gene: TRBV5-4

CDR3aa: CASSAPGQYSNQPQHF
CDR3nt: TGTGCCAGCAGCGCACCGGGACAATATAGCAATCAGCCCCAGCATTTT
j_gene: TRBJ1-5
d_gene: -
abundance: many
v_gene: TRBV7-8

CDR3aa: CASSVTARGTNSPLHF
CDR3nt: TGTGCCAGCAGTGTGACGGCTCGAGGGACTAATTCACCCCTCCACTTT
j_gene: TRBJ1-6
d_gene: -
abundance: few
v_gene: TRBV2

CDR3aa: CASSSRQGRDEQYF
CDR3nt: TGTGCCAGCAGCTCCCGACAGGGGCGCGACGAGCAGTACTTC
j_gene: TRBJ2-7
d_gene: TRBD1
abundance: -
v_gene: TRBV5-8

CDR3aa: CASSLVRDRSYNSPLHF
CDR3nt: TGTGCCAGCAGCTTAGTCCGGGACAGGTCCTATAATTCACCCCTCCACTTT
j_gene: TRBJ1-6
d_gene: TRBD1
abundance: many
v_gene: TRBV7-2

CDR3aa: CASNEGNENTEAFF
CDR3nt: TGTGCCAGCAATGAGGGGAATGAGAACACTGAAGCTTTCTTT
j_gene: TRBJ1-1
d_gene: -
abundance: many
v_gene: TRBV9

CDR3aa: CASGRGPEGAFF
CDR3nt: TGTGCTAGTGGTCGGGGCCCCGAGGGGGCTTTCTTT
j_gene: TRBJ1-1
d_gene: -
abundance: few
v_gene: TRBV12-3/TRBV12-4

CDR3aa: CASTTKPTRTWNYGYTF
CDR3nt: TGTGCCAGCACCACGAAGCCCACCCGGACGTGGAACTATGGCTACACCTTC
j_gene: TRBJ1-2
d_gene: -
abundance: few
v_gene: TRBV11-2

CDR3aa: CASSQANDRNQPQHF
CDR3nt: TGCGCCAGCAGCCAAGCCAACGACCGTAACCAGCCCCAGCATTTT
j_gene: TRBJ1-5
d_gene: -
abundance: -
v_gene: TRBV4-3

CDR3aa: CASSLKGANTGELFF
CDR3nt: TGCGCCAGCAGCCTGAAAGGCGCGAACACCGGGGAGCTGTTTTTT
j_gene: TRBJ2-2
d_gene: -
abundance: few
v_gene: TRBV5-8

CDR3aa: CASSNNAVGTVYEKLFF
CDR3nt: TGTGCCAGCAGTAATAACGCCGTCGGGACGGTTTACGAAAAACTGTTTTTT
j_gene: TRBJ1-4
d_gene: -
abundance: many
v_gene: TRBV25-1

CDR3aa: CASSPGLTGGFDEQYF
CDR3nt: TGCGCCAGCAGCCCGGGACTGACGGGAGGGTTTGACGAGCAGTACTTC
j_gene: TRBJ2-7
d_gene: TRBD2
abundance: few
v_gene: TRBV7-2

CDR3aa: CASTMGFF
CDR3nt: TGTGCCAGCACTATGGGGTTTTTT
j_gene: TRBJ1-4
d_gene: -
abundance: -
v_gene: TRBV6-5

CDR3aa: CSVEPGGNYGYTF
CDR3nt: TGCAGCGTTGAGCCAGGGGGGAACTATGGCTACACCTTC
j_gene: TRBJ1-2
d_gene: TRBD1
abundance: -
v_gene: TRBV29-1

CDR3aa: CATSRGSRGEKLFF
CDR3nt: TGTGCCACCAGCAGAGGCTCCAGGGGGGAAAAACTGTTTTTT
j_gene: TRBJ1-4
d_gene: TRBD1
abundance: many
v_gene: TRBV15

CDR3aa: CSVEGDLNEQFF
CDR3nt: TGCAGCGTTGAGGGAGACCTCAATGAGCAGTTCTTC
j_gene: TRBJ2-1
d_gene: -
abundance: -
v_gene: TRBV29-1

CDR3aa: CASSYVDRREQYF
CDR3nt: TGTGCCAGCAGTTACGTAGACAGGCGGGAGCAGTACTTC
j_gene: TRBJ2-7
d_gene: -
abundance: many
v_gene: TRBV6-2/TRBV6-3

CDR3aa: CSAKDSSNQPQHF
CDR3nt: TGCAGTGCAAAAGACAGCTCGAATCAGCCCCAGCATTTT
j_gene: TRBJ1-5
d_gene: -
abundance: many
v_gene: TRBV20-1

CDR3aa: CASSEGAHYEQYF
CDR3nt: TGTGCCAGCAGTGAAGGGGCCCACTACGAGCAGTACTTC
j_gene: TRBJ2-7
d_gene: -
abundance: many
v_gene: TRBV2

CDR3aa: CASSQARVGETQYF
CDR3nt: TGTGCCAGCAGCCAAGCCAGGGTGGGGGAGACCCAGTACTTC
j_gene: TRBJ2-5
d_gene: -
abundance: -
v_gene: TRBV7-2

CDR3aa: CASRATGGNTEAFF
CDR3nt: TGTGCCAGTAGAGCGACAGGGGGTAACACTGAAGCTTTCTTT
j_gene: TRBJ1-1
d_gene: TRBD1
abundance: few
v_gene: TRBV19

CDR3aa: CASSEDSGAKNIQYF
CDR3nt: TGTGCCAGCAGTGAAGACAGCGGAGCCAAAAACATTCAGTACTTC
j_gene: TRBJ2-4
d_gene: -
abundance: -
v_gene: TRBV2

CDR3aa: CASSISGGEAFF
CDR3nt: TGTGCCAGTAGTATATCGGGAGGTGAAGCTTTCTTT
j_gene: TRBJ1-1
d_gene: -
abundance: -
v_gene: TRBV19